The source of this T cell receptor beta chain is a study of cytomegalovirus exposure and HLA in healthy donors. Study details: The study's early data release held about 85 million unique TCRs from HLA-typed donors.

This clone was counted a few times. The antigen is not known. A junction end diverges from the germline sequence, so it may reflect a read error. The CDR3 consists of 11 residues. The germline CDR1 and CDR2 sequences are SGHNT and YYREEE (reference sequence). PCR was performed using 60 Vbeta and 13 Jbeta primers. Profiled with immunoSEQ multiplex PCR; TCRdb holds only in-frame clones, not every one. The table includes approximately 90,000 clones, about 74% detected once. Whole-study findings and limits: A cluster of highly shared sequence variants was likely a sequencing artifact. In a later analysis, a missense DCLRE1C variant was linked to TCR beta V- and J-gene trimming. Immune exposure information comprised only CMV serostatus.

Sequenced: PBMCs. The chain couples TRBV5-4 to TRBJ1-1; a possible D gene is TRBD1 (6 bases). The TCR comes from a man between 40 and 49 years old in good health and CMV-seronegative. The CDR3 protein is CASSLGGTRYF. The CDR3 nucleotides are TGTGCCAGCAGCTTGGGAGGGACACGCTACTTT.